The subject of this entry is one TCR beta chain. The source of the sample is a study of blood T cell repertoires in COVID-19. In the authors' workflow: From reference gene primer amplification, estimates of nucleated cell counts were derived. Assay: immunoSEQ multiplex PCR; the TCRdb copy retains only in-frame clones and omits some. That table furnishes V, J and clone size, whereas the DNA furnished D and trimming. This table holds 120,000 to 150,000 clones, 85% to 90% found once. Living in 25 or so US areas, the participants were between roughly 18 and 90 years of age. The CDR3 consists of 15 residues. J was trimmed by 3 bases and V by 5 bases; bases with no gene match: 4. Germline values: CDR1 MNHEY, CDR2 SMNVEV (reference sequence).

Sequencing was performed on PBMCs or T cells enriched from blood (not recorded which). The receptor was derived from a woman in her 30s with acute COVID-19. The chain employs TRBV27 and TRBJ2-2; TRBD1 aligns across 9 bases. The CDR3 coding sequence is TGTGCCAGCAGTCCCGGGACAGGGTACACCGGGGAGCTGTTTTTT. Amino acids: CASSPGTGYTGELFF.